This T cell receptor beta chain was retrieved from a study of TIL therapy for anti-PD-1-resistant metastatic lung cancer. Whole-study context: Progressing patients received lymphodepletion, expanded TIL infusion and IL-2.

Sequencing used immunoSEQ v3. This table comes from immunoSEQ multiplex PCR, and its TCRdb copy is limited to in-frame clones, with some not included. The data show about 60,000 clones, roughly 66% seen once. Time point noted: pre-treatment sample, taken before nivolumab and TIL therapy. This TCR was sampled from a person aged 25-85 years with non-small cell lung cancer. Source: blood, taken at baseline.

CDR3 region: CASSFQAGVTDTQYF. The CDR3 DNA reads TGTGCCAGCAGCTTTCAAGCGGGGGTCACAGATACGCAGTATTTT. The rearrangement uses TRBV5-4 and TRBJ2-3; TRBD2 matches at 8 bases. CDR1 is SGHNT and CDR2 is YYREEE in the germline V gene (reference sequence). This CDR3 region has 15 residues. V shed 2 bases, J shed 2 bases, and the junction held 4 bases outside the gene matches.